The 3 T cell receptor beta chains below were found in one sample sequenced in a study of cytotoxic CD8 clonotypes in ibrutinib-treated CLL. Using immunoSEQ multiplex PCR, the repertoire was profiled, and TCRdb retains in-frame clones only, with some absent. There are roughly 180,000 clones in the sample; around 72% occur only once, and about an eighth lies in the top ten. The sequencing used PBMCs, collected after 24 months of ibrutinib treatment. Receptors originate from a human donor with chronic lymphocytic leukemia.

The V call is TRBV18, the J call TRBJ1-1, with 7 bases fitting TRBD1. Germline assignment: CDR1 KGHSH and CDR2 LQKENI. J gave up 0 bases and V 8 bases, and 9 bases lay outside the gene matches. The CDR3 consists of 15 residues. The CDR3 bases are TGTGCCAGCACGGTGGGACAGTCCATGAACACTGAAGCTTTCTTT. Its protein is CASTVGQSMNTEAFF.

This clone was seen a handful of times. J is TRBJ1-5 and V is TRBV2, with D unclear. There are 15 residues in the CDR3. V dropped 1 base and J dropped 2 bases, with 9 bases sitting between them. Germline-derived CDR1 and CDR2 are SNHLY and FYNNEI. This chain's CDR3 is CASSEEWGGNQPQHF. The CDR3 nucleotides are TGTGCCAGCAGTGAAGAATGGGGAGGCAATCAGCCCCAGCATTTT.

The rearrangement uses TRBV27 and TRBJ2-1, with D perhaps being TRBD1 or TRBD2 (5 bases each). Deletions cut 6 bases from V and 2 bases from J, with 14 bases between. The CDR3 loop spans 15 amino acids. Germline V gene data show CDR1 as MNHEY and CDR2 as SMNVEV (reference sequence). CDR3 in amino acids: CASSPGAIPYNEQFF. CDR3 DNA: TGTGCCAGCAGCCCCGGGGCGATCCCCTACAATGAGCAGTTCTTC.